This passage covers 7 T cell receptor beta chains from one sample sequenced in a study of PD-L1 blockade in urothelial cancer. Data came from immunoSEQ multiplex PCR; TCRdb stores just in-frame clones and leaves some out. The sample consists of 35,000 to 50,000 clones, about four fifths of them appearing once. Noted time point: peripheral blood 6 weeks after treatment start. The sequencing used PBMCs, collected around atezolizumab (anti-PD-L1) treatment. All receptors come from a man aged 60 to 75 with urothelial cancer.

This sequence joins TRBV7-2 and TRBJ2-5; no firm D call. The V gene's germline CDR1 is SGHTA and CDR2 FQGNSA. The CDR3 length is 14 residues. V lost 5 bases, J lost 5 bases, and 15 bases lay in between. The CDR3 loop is CASSPAYGRETQYF. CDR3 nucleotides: TGTGCCAGCAGCCCCGCGTACGGCAGGGAGACCCAGTACTTC.

The CDR3, as DNA: TGCAGCGTTGATGGAGCGGGGGACTACGAGCAGTACTTC. This sequence encodes CSVDGAGDYEQYF. The chain recombines TRBV29-1 with TRBJ2-7; TRBD2 agrees at 8 bases. V shed 3 bases and J 3 bases; nucleotides not matched to a gene: 4. Germline CDR1 reads SQVTM; CDR2 reads ANQGSEA. The CDR3 sequence is 13 residues long.

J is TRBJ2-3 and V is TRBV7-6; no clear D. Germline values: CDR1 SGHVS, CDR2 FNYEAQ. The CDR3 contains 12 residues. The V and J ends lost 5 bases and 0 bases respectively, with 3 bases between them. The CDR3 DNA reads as TGTGCCAGCAGCCTAAGCACAGATACGCAGTATTTT. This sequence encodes CASSLSTDTQYF. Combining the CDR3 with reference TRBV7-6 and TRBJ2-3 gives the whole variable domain GAGVSQSPRYKVTKRGQDVALRCDPISGHVSLYWYRQALGQGPEFLTYFNYEAQQDKSGLPNDRFSAERPEGSISTLTIQRTEQRDSAMYRCASSLSTDTQYFGPGTRLTVL.

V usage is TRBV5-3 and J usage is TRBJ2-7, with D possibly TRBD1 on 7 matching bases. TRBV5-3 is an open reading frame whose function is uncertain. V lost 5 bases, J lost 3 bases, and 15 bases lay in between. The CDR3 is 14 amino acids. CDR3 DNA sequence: TGTGCCAGAAGTTGTGGCAGGGGGGTCTACGAGCAGTACTTC. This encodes CARSCGRGVYEQYF.

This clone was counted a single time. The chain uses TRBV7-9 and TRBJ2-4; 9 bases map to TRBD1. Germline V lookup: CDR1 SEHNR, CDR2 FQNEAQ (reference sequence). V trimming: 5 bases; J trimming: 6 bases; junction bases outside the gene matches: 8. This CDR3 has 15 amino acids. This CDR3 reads CASSPPGGQGNIQYF. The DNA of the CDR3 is TGTGCCAGCAGCCCCCCGGGGGGACAGGGAAACATTCAGTACTTC.

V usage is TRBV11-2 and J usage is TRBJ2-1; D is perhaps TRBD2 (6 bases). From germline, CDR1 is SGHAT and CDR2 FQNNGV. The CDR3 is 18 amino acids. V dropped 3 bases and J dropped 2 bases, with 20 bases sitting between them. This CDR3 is CASSFDYSDGLTYNEQFF. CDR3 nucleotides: TGTGCCAGCAGCTTCGATTACAGCGACGGACTAACCTACAATGAGCAGTTCTTC. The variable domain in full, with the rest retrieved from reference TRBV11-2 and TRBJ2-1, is EAGVAQSPRYKIIEKRQSVAFWCNPISGHATLYWYQQILGQGPKLLIQFQNNGVVDDSQLPKDRFSAERLKGVDSTLKIQPAKLEDSAVYLCASSFDYSDGLTYNEQFFGPGTRLTVL.

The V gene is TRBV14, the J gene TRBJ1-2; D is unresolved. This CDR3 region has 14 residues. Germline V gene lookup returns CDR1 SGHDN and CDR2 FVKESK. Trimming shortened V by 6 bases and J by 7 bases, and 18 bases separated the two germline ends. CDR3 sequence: CASRKDGIAGGYTF. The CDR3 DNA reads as TGTGCCAGCAGGAAAGACGGGATCGCGGGTGGCTACACCTTC.